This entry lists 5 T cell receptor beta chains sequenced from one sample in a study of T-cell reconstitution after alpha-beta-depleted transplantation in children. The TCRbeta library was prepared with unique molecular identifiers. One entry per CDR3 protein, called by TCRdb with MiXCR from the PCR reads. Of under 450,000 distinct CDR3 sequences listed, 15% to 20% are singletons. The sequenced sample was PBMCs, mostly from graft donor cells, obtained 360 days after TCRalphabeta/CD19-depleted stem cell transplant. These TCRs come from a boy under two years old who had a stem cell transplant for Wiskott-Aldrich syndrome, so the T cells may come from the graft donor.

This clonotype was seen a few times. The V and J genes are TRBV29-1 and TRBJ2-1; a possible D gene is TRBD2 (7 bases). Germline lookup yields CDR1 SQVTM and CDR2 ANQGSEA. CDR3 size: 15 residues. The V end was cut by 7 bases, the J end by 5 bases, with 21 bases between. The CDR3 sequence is CSALKGGKGNNEQFF. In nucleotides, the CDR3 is TGCAGCGCCCTGAAGGGGGGGAAAGGGAACAATGAGCAGTTCTTC.

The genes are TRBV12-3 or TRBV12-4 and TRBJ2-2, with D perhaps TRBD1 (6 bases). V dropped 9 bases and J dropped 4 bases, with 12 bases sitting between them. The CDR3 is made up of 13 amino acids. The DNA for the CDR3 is TGTGCCAGTTTCAGGGGTGCCACCGGGGAGCTGTTTTTT. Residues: CASFRGATGELFF.

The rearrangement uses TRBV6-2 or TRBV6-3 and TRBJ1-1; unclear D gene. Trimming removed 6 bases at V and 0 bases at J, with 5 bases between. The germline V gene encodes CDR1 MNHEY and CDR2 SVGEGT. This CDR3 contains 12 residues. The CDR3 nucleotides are TGTGCCAGCAGGACATTGAACACTGAAGCTTTCTTT. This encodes CASRTLNTEAFF.

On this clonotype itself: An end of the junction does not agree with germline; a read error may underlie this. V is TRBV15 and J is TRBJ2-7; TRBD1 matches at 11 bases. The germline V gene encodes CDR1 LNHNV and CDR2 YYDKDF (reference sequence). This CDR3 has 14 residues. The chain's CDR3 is CATSRERTGGHGNF. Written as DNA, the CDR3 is TGTGCCACCAGCAGAGAAAGGACAGGGGGCCACGGGAACTTC. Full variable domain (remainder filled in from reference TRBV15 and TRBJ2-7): DAMVIQNPRYQVTQFGKPVTLSCSQTLNHNVMYWYQQKSSQAPKLLFHYYDKDFNNEADTPDNFQSRRPNTSFCFLDIRSPGLGDTAMYLCATSRERTGGHGNFGPGTRLTVT.

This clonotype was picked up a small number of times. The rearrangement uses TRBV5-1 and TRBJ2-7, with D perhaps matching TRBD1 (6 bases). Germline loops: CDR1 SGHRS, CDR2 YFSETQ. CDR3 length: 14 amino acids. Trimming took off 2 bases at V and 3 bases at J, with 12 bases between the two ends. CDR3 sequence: CASSFHRVDYEQYF. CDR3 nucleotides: TGCGCCAGCAGCTTCCACAGGGTCGACTACGAGCAGTACTTC.